This TCR beta chain is from a study of blood T cell repertoires in COVID-19. Study at large: COVID-19 samples from acute and convalescent phases originated in the United States, Italy and Spain. Sources were T cells, B-cell-depleted T cells, or PBMCs; the material itself was cDNA or gDNA.

The junction had 4 bases not matched to a gene; V was cut back by 0 bases and J by 6 bases. CDR3 length equals 15 residues. CDR1 WSHSY and CDR2 SAAADI come from the germline V gene. As originally analysed: Nucleated cell number was recorded as an estimate derived from reference gene primer amplification. The assay was immunoSEQ multiplex PCR, and TCRdb's table has in-frame clones only and misses some. V, J and clone size reflect that table, while D and trimming were determined from the DNA. Of around 140,000 clones in the sample, about 76% were seen once. The sequenced sample consisted of peripheral blood. The chain links TRBV10-2 to TRBJ1-2; TRBD1 matches 10 bases. This clonotype was obtained from a woman aged 55-70 years with active or convalescent COVID-19. CDR3 region: CASSESGTGAHGYTF. As DNA, the CDR3 is TGCGCCAGCAGTGAGTCGGGGACAGGGGCCCATGGCTACACCTTC.